This T cell receptor (beta chain) stems from a study of blood T cell repertoires in COVID-19. Study in general: The study drew acute and convalescent COVID-19 samples from the United States, Italy and Spain. PBMCs, B-cell-depleted T cells, or T cells were the source of the cDNA or gDNA that made up the material.

Per the study methods: Amplification with reference gene primers provided the estimates of nucleated cell counts. Sequencing used immunoSEQ multiplex PCR; TCRdb keeps in-frame clones, though not all of them. V, J and clone size were drawn from that table, and D and trimming were deduced from the DNA. The table records approximately 74,000 clones, approximately 75% of them present only once. Sequencing was carried out using peripheral blood. The receptor was isolated from a human donor in a cohort sampled during active COVID-19.

The CDR3 loop reads CASRDSGQGNQPQHF. The CDR3 nucleotides are TGTGCCAGCAGGGATTCTGGACAGGGAAATCAGCCCCAGCATTTT. This chain joins TRBV6-5 and TRBJ1-5, with 8 bases identical to TRBD1. Germline V gene sequence: CDR1 MNHEY, CDR2 SVGAGI. Germline trimming cut 6 bases from V and 4 bases from J; bases unmatched to any gene: 8. There are 15 residues in the CDR3.